The next 11 T cell receptor beta chains were all read from a single sample in a study of T cells in Graves' hyperthyroidism and ophthalmopathy (dated by TCRdb to 2018 to 2020). Library generation was performed with multiplex PCR. The sequencer listed for this sample is Illumina HiSeq 2000. The TCR beta CDR3 regions were amplified from RNA transcripts. For the first round of RT-PCR on the TCR CDR3, the HTBI primer set was used together with the Qiagen OneStep RT-PCR kit. In-frame beta chains were kept once TCRdb had trimmed the public reads at Q25 with fastp and called clones with MiXCR. All rows with the same CDR3 protein become a single entry with the most common DNA and genes. For this sample there are hundreds of thousands of distinct CDR3 sequences; 15% to 20% appear just once. The biggest ten clones account for 16% of the sample. Specimen: blood. Every receptor here comes from a woman between 45 and 65 years old with Graves' hyperthyroidism that later progressed to Graves' ophthalmopathy.

This clonotype was seen only a few times. V usage is TRBV19 and J usage is TRBJ1-5; no firm D call. Trimming took off 5 bases at V and 0 bases at J, with 11 bases between the two ends. Germline CDR1 is LNHDA and CDR2 is SQIVND (reference sequence). This CDR3 has 15 amino acids. The CDR3 is CASSGGLSSNQPQHF. The CDR3 DNA is TGTGCCAGTAGTGGTGGACTGTCTAGCAATCAGCCCCAGCATTTT. Together with reference TRBV19 and TRBJ1-5, the CDR3 gives the full variable domain: DGGITQSPKYLFRKEGQNVTLSCEQNLNHDAMYWYRQDPGQGLRLIYYSQIVNDFQKGDIAEGYSVSREKKESFPLTVTSAQKNPTAFYLCASSGGLSSNQPQHFGDGTRLSIL.

V and J are TRBV6-1 and TRBJ1-1; a weak D match, TRBD1 (6 bases). This CDR3 contains 13 residues. In germline, CDR1 is MNHNS, CDR2 SASEGT. The V gene lost 8 bases and the J gene lost 3 bases, with 13 bases spanning the gap. Here the CDR3 reads CASLDRRDTEAFF. Here the CDR3 DNA reads TGTGCCAGCTTAGACAGGAGGGACACTGAAGCTTTCTTT.

This chain joins TRBV5-6 and TRBJ1-6; D unclear. The CDR3 length is 14 residues. V was pared by 4 bases and J by 5 bases, with 10 bases between. CDR1 SGHDT and CDR2 YYEEEE come from the germline V gene. The CDR3 nucleotides read TGTGCCAGCAGCCCCGATATCAATAATTCACCCCTCCACTTT. Translated, it gives CASSPDINNSPLHF.

The chain couples TRBV24-1 to TRBJ2-5; D is unresolved. The CDR3 spans 13 residues. V was pared by 6 bases and J by 2 bases, with 9 bases between. Germline assignment: CDR1 KGHDR and CDR2 SFDVKD. The CDR3: CATSKNSQETQYF. CDR3 coding DNA: TGTGCCACCAGTAAAAACAGTCAAGAGACCCAGTACTTC.

There are many counts of this clonotype. This rearrangement joins TRBV5-1 to TRBJ1-2; D gene unclear. CDR3 length: 12 amino acids. Germline CDR1 reads SGHRS; CDR2 reads YFSETQ. With 0 bases removed from V and 6 bases from J, the gap between germline ends came to 6 bases. CDR3: CASSLGRDGYTF. The CDR3 coding sequence is TGCGCCAGCAGCTTGGGGAGAGATGGCTACACCTTC. The whole variable domain, remainder taken from reference TRBV5-1 and TRBJ1-2, is KAGVTQTPRYLIKTRGQQVTLSCSPISGHRSVSWYQQTPGQGLQFLFEYFSETQRNKGNFPGRFSGRQFSNSRSEMNVSTLELGDSALYLCASSLGRDGYTFGSGTRLTVV.

Many counts were recorded for this clonotype. The rearrangement links TRBV12-3 or TRBV12-4 to TRBJ2-5; D is perhaps TRBD1 (5 bases). V was trimmed by 3 bases and J by 2 bases, leaving 7 bases between them. CDR3 length: 13 residues. This CDR3 is CASSFGAQETQYF. The CDR3 DNA sequence: TGTGCCAGCAGTTTTGGGGCACAAGAGACCCAGTACTTC.

CDR3 region: CASSAHKSGGGETQYF. DNA for the CDR3: TGTGCCAGTAGTGCGCACAAGAGCGGGGGCGGAGAGACCCAGTACTTC. This rearrangement joins TRBV19 to TRBJ2-5; 8 bases line up with TRBD2. Germline V gene lookup returns CDR1 LNHDA and CDR2 SQIVND (reference sequence). J gave up 4 bases and V 5 bases, and 12 bases lay outside the gene matches. This CDR3 has 16 residues.

The chain employs TRBV10-3 and TRBJ2-6; D not certain. V was trimmed by 5 bases and J by 0 bases, leaving 5 bases between them. CDR1 is ENHRY, CDR2 SYGVKD, per germline. This CDR3 contains 14 residues. Here the CDR3 reads CAISPSSGANVLTF. The CDR3 nucleotides are TGTGCCATCAGTCCTAGCTCTGGGGCCAACGTCCTGACTTTC.

This clonotype was picked up many times. V is TRBV2 and J is TRBJ1-2, with unresolved D. The germline V gene encodes CDR1 SNHLY and CDR2 FYNNEI. The V and J ends lost 6 bases and 1 base respectively, with 15 bases between them. CDR3 size: 15 residues. CDR3 DNA sequence: TGTGCCAGCAGCGGACCAGGACGGGTTAACTATGGCTACACCTTC. It codes for CASSGPGRVNYGYTF. The full variable domain, completed using reference TRBV2 and TRBJ1-2, is EPEVTQTPSHQVTQMGQEVILRCVPISNHLYFYWYRQILGQKVEFLVSFYNNEISEKSEIFDDQFSVERPDGSNFTLKIRSTKLEDSAMYFCASSGPGRVNYGYTFGSGTRLTVV.

This chain connects TRBV7-9 to TRBJ2-7; TRBD1 or TRBD2 may be the D gene (5 bases each). CDR1 and CDR2 (germline): SEHNR, FQNEAQ (reference sequence). Trimming stripped 5 bases from V and 5 bases from J, with 10 bases between. This CDR3 is built from 12 residues. The CDR3: CASSQGTDEQYF. Here the CDR3 DNA reads TGTGCCAGCAGCCAAGGGACGGACGAGCAGTACTTC.

This clonotype was seen repeatedly, ten times or more. The gene calls are TRBV30 and TRBJ1-2; D gene uncertain. The V gene's germline CDR1 is GTSNPN and CDR2 SVGIG (reference sequence). The CDR3 is made up of 11 amino acids. Trimming took 2 bases from V and 7 from J, leaving 8 bases between them. DNA for the CDR3: TGTGCCTGGAGTAAGGGAGGTGGCTACACCTTC. As protein: CAWSKGGGYTF.